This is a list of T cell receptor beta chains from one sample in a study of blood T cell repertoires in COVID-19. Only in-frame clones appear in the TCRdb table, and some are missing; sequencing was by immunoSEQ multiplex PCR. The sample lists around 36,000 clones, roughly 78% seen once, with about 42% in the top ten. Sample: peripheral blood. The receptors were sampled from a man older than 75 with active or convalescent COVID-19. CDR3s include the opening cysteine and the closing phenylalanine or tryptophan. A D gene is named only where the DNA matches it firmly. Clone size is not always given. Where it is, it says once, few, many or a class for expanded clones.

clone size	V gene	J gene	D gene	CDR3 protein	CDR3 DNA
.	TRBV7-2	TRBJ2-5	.	CASSGGGSQETQYF	TGTGCCAGCAGCGGTGGAGGGTCCCAAGAGACCCAGTACTTC
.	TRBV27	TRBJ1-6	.	CASGLASPLHF	TGTGCCAGCGGCCTAGCCTCACCCCTCCACTTT
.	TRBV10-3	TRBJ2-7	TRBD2	CAISEVAGRYEQYF	TGTGCCATCAGTGAGGTAGCGGGGCGCTACGAGCAGTACTTC
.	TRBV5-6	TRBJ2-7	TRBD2	CASSSNFRRLAGTYEQYF	TGTGCCAGCAGCTCTAACTTCCGAAGACTAGCGGGTACCTACGAGCAGTACTTC
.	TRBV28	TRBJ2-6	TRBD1	CASGQVLSGANVLTF	TGTGCCAGCGGACAGGTCCTCTCTGGGGCCAACGTCCTGACTTTC
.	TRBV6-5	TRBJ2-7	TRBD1	CASSKPGQWIF	TGTGCCAGCAGTAAGCCGGGACAGTGGATCTTC
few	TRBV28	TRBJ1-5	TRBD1	CASSGQGQPQHF	TGTGCCAGCAGCGGACAGGGGCAGCCCCAGCATTTT
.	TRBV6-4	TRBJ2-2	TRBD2	CASSPGLAGIGELFF	TGTGCCAGCAGTCCTGGACTAGCGGGAATCGGGGAGCTGTTTTTT
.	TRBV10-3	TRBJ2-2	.	CAIRTSTGTGELFF	TGTGCCATCAGGACCAGTACAGGGACCGGGGAGCTGTTTTTT
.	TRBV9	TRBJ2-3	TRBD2	CASSVERGDTQYF	TGTGCCAGCAGCGTAGAGCGGGGAGATACGCAGTATTTT
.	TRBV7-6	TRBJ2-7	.	CASSLKGDRWNEQYF	TGTGCCAGCAGCTTAAAGGGGGACCGGTGGAACGAGCAGTACTTC
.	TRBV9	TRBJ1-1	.	CASSTRPTNTEAFF	TGTGCCAGCAGCACGCGGCCGACGAACACTGAAGCTTTCTTT
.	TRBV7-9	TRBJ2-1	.	CASSLVASLYNEQFF	TGTGCCAGCAGCTTAGTAGCGTCCCTCTACAATGAGCAGTTCTTC
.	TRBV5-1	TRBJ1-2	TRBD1	CASSPGTGDAYGYTF	TGCGCCAGCAGCCCAGGGACAGGGGACGCCTATGGCTACACCTTC
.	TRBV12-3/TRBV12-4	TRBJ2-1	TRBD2	CASSAGTSGEFF	TGTGCCAGCAGTGCCGGGACTAGCGGGGAGTTCTTC
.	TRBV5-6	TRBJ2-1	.	CASSLWPRHEQFF	TGTGCCAGCAGCTTGTGGCCCAGGCATGAGCAGTTCTTC
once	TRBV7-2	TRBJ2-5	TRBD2	CASSSWRENGETQYF	TGTGCCAGCAGCTCCTGGCGGGAGAACGGGGAGACCCAGTACTTC
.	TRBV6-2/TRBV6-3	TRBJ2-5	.	CASSYSPRTQYF	TGTGCCAGCAGTTACTCCCCCCGGACCCAGTACTTC
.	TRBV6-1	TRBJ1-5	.	CASSERGFGNQPQHF	TGTGCCAGCAGTGAAAGGGGGTTTGGCAATCAGCCCCAGCATTTT
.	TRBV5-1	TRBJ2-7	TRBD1	CASSGPGTGKDEQYF	TGCGCCAGCAGTGGTCCCGGGACAGGGAAAGACGAGCAGTACTTC
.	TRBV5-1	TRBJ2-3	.	CASSLTRWGETDTQYF	TGCGCCAGCAGCTTGACAAGGTGGGGGGAGACAGATACGCAGTATTTT
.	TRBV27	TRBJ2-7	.	CASSLVNSLYEQYF	TGTGCCAGCAGTTTAGTTAACAGCCTCTACGAGCAGTACTTC
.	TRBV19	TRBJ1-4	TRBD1	CASSLGQGYEKLFF	TGTGCCAGTAGTCTGGGACAGGGCTATGAAAAACTGTTTTTT
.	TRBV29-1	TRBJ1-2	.	CSVEDRRGSGYGYTF	TGCAGCGTTGAAGATCGTCGGGGTTCTGGCTATGGCTACACCTTC
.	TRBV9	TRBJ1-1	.	CASNLIERGEAFF	TGTGCCAGCAACCTTATTGAACGAGGTGAAGCTTTCTTT
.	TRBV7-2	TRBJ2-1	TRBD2	CASSSLAGGGNEQFF	TGTGCCAGCAGCTCTCTAGCGGGAGGAGGCAATGAGCAGTTCTTC
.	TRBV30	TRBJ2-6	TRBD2	CAWKWGGRANVLTF	TGTGCCTGGAAATGGGGGGGGAGGGCCAACGTCCTGACTTTC
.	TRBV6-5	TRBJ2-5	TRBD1	CASSYFPGGMETQYF	TGTGCCAGCAGTTACTTTCCAGGGGGCATGGAGACCCAGTACTTC
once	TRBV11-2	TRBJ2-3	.	CASSPLVSTSTDTQYF	TGTGCCAGCAGCCCCCTCGTATCCACTAGCACAGATACGCAGTATTTT
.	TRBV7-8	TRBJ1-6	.	CASSFSTEDSPLHF	TGTGCCAGCAGCTTCTCTACAGAAGATTCACCCCTCCACTTT
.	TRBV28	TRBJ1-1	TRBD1	CASSLLEWARGLENTEAFF	TGTGCCAGCAGTTTATTGGAGTGGGCCAGGGGGCTGGAGAACACTGAAGCTTTCTTT
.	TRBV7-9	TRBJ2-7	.	CASTQDYYEQYF	TGTGCCAGCACCCAAGATTACTACGAGCAGTACTTC
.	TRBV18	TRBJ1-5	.	CASSLSPGDKPQHF	TGTGCCAGCTCACTAAGCCCCGGGGACAAGCCCCAGCATTTT
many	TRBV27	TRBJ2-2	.	CASSYRGIENTGELFF	TGTGCCAGCAGTTATAGGGGGATAGAGAACACCGGGGAGCTGTTTTTT
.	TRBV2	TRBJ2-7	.	CASSRTSYEQYF	TGTGCCAGCAGTCGGACTTCCTACGAGCAGTACTTC
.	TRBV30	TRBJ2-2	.	CAWSTTGELFF	TGTGCCTGGAGTACTACCGGGGAGCTGTTTTTT
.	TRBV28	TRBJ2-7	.	CASSFLTWRVYEQYF	TGTGCCAGCAGTTTCCTTACATGGCGGGTCTACGAGCAGTACTTC
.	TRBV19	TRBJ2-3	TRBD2	CASSLGAGGSTDTQYF	TGTGCCAGTAGTCTCGGGGCGGGAGGGAGCACAGATACGCAGTATTTT
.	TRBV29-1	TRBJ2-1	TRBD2	CSVEVATSGIGNEQFF	TGCAGCGTTGAAGTCGCTACTAGCGGGATTGGCAATGAGCAGTTCTTC
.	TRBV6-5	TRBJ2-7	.	CASSISQGDEQYF	TGTGCCAGCAGTATCTCACAGGGAGACGAGCAGTACTTC
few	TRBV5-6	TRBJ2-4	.	CASSPPPTEAKNIQYF	TGTGCCAGCAGTCCGCCCCCTACAGAAGCCAAAAACATTCAGTACTTC
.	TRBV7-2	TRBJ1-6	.	CASSSDSGANSPLHF	TGTGCCAGCAGCTCCGACAGTGGGGCTAATTCACCCCTCCACTTT
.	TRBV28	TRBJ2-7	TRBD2	CASGTSGSFYEQYF	TGTGCCAGCGGGACTAGCGGGAGTTTCTACGAGCAGTACTTC
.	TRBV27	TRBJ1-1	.	CASSLSGVDTEAFF	TGTGCCAGCAGTTTATCGGGAGTGGACACTGAAGCTTTCTTT
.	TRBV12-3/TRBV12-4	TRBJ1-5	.	CASRTGSEQPQHF	TGTGCCAGCAGAACAGGGTCGGAGCAGCCCCAGCATTTT
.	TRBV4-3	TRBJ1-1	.	CASSQEIEDTEAFF	TGCGCCAGCAGCCAAGAAATTGAGGACACTGAAGCTTTCTTT
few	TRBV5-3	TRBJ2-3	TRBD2	CARSTREDTDTQYF	TGTGCCAGAAGCACGCGGGAGGACACAGATACGCAGTATTTT
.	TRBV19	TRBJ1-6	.	CATTRGLTYNSPLHF	TGTGCCACGACCCGAGGGCTGACCTATAATTCACCCCTCCACTTT
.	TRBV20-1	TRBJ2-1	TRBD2	CSASGGGRGPTGLF	TGCAGTGCTAGTGGAGGCGGGAGGGGACCTACAGGCCTCTTC
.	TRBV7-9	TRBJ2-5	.	CASSPQETQYF	TGTGCCAGCAGCCCTCAAGAGACCCAGTACTTC
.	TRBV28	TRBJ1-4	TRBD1	CASSPPGTEEKLFF	TGTGCCAGCAGTCCGCCGGGGACAGAAGAAAAACTGTTTTTT
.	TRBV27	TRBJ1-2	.	CASSSAQGSGYTF	TGTGCCAGCAGTTCCGCCCAGGGTTCGGGCTACACCTTC
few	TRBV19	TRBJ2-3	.	CASRATSTDTQYF	TGTGCCAGTAGAGCGACTAGCACAGATACGCAGTATTTT
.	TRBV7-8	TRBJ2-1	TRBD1	CASSFPGTGENEQFF	TGTGCCAGCAGCTTCCCCGGGACAGGGGAAAATGAGCAGTTCTTC